A single sample gave rise to the 27 T cell receptor beta chains below, sequenced in a study of blood T cell repertoires in COVID-19. Sequencing used immunoSEQ multiplex PCR; TCRdb keeps in-frame clones, though not all of them. The data hold roughly 240,000 clones, with more than 85% observed a single time. The sample was peripheral blood. These receptors were obtained from a man aged 18 to 29 with active or convalescent COVID-19.

The table lists this clone with a count of one. CDR3 DNA: TGTGCCAGCAGCCCAGGGATTGGAGGCTACACCTTC. Protein product: CASSPGIGGYTF. The rearrangement uses TRBV7-2 and TRBJ1-2, with D possibly TRBD1 on 5 matching bases. This CDR3 spans 12 amino acids. Per germline, CDR1 SGHTA and CDR2 FQGNSA. The germline V and J ends were trimmed by 5 bases and 8 bases, with 12 bases remaining between them.

The rearrangement links TRBV12-3 or TRBV12-4 to TRBJ1-1, with D possibly being TRBD1 (5 bases). Between the trimmed V and J ends, which lost 6 bases and 7 bases, there was a span of 9 bases. The CDR3 extends over 11 amino acids. Here the CDR3 reads CASSAGGEAFF. The CDR3 DNA is TGTGCCAGCAGCGCGGGGGGTGAAGCTTTCTTT.

The genes are TRBV21-1 and TRBJ2-7; TRBD2, the table's D call, lacks a check against the DNA. TRBV21-1 is a known pseudogene. CDR3 length: 11 amino acids. The CDR3 here is CASRGSYEQYF. The CDR3 region has the DNA TGTGCCAGCAGGGGGAGCTACGAGCAGTACTTC.

This chain's CDR3 is CASSASPGQIYEQYF. The CDR3 coding sequence is TGTGCCAGCAGCGCCTCTCCGGGACAGATATACGAGCAGTACTTC. The V gene is TRBV9, the J gene TRBJ2-7; 7 bases align to TRBD1. V was pared by 3 bases and J by 4 bases, with 10 bases of the junction left unmatched. Germline V gene sequence: CDR1 SGDLS, CDR2 YYNGEE. The CDR3 spans 15 residues. Looking up the rest from reference TRBV9 and TRBJ2-7 gives the full variable domain: DSGVTQTPKHLITATGQRVTLRCSPRSGDLSVYWYQQSLDQGLQFLIQYYNGEERAKGNILERFSAQQFPDLHSELNLSSLELGDSALYFCASSASPGQIYEQYFGPGTRLTVT.

The chain has TRBV14 and TRBJ2-1, with 12 bases lining up with TRBD2. This CDR3 has 15 amino acids. Germline V gene lookup returns CDR1 SGHDN and CDR2 FVKESK. Trimming cost V 4 bases and J 6 bases; bases outside gene matches: 4. DNA for the CDR3: TGTGCCAGCAGCCTTCTAGCGGGGGGGAGCAATGAGCAGTTCTTC. Encoded protein: CASSLLAGGSNEQFF.

This rearrangement joins TRBV4-2 to TRBJ2-1; 8 bases agree with TRBD2. V trimming: 0 bases; J trimming: 9 bases; junction bases outside the gene matches: 10. Germline loops: CDR1 LGHNA, CDR2 YNFKEQ. The CDR3 is 16 residues long. CDR3 in amino acids: CASSQELAGPVGEQFF. The CDR3 DNA reads as TGTGCCAGCAGCCAAGAATTAGCGGGGCCCGTCGGTGAGCAGTTCTTC.

The rearrangement uses TRBV7-2 and TRBJ2-1, with D possibly being TRBD2 (5 bases). Per the germline V gene, CDR1 is SGHTA and CDR2 is FQGNSA. The CDR3 covers 13 residues. Trimming took off 3 bases at V and 8 bases at J, with 11 bases between the two ends. The CDR3, as DNA: TGTGCCAGCAGCTTCCGACCAGCGGATGAGCAGTTCTTC. As protein: CASSFRPADEQFF.

The genes are TRBV9 and TRBJ1-1, with D unresolved. The CDR3 is made up of 13 amino acids. Trimming took off 0 bases at V and 6 bases at J, with 9 bases between the two ends. Germline values: CDR1 SGDLS, CDR2 YYNGEE. The CDR3 reads CASSVGYLSEAFF. CDR3 bases: TGTGCCAGCAGCGTAGGTTATCTCTCTGAAGCTTTCTTT.

The V and J genes are TRBV12-3 or TRBV12-4 and TRBJ1-4, with D possibly being TRBD1 (6 bases). The CDR3 is made up of 13 amino acids. V dropped 5 bases and J dropped 9 bases, with 13 bases sitting between them. This CDR3 is CASSPRDNQKLFF. The CDR3 DNA follows: TGTGCCAGCAGTCCCCGGGACAACCAAAAACTGTTTTTT.

This chain joins TRBV28 and TRBJ2-1; D is undetermined. CDR1 and CDR2 from the germline V gene are MDHEN and SYDVKM. This CDR3 spans 11 amino acids. V gave up 6 bases and J gave up 10 bases, with 10 bases separating them. The CDR3, as DNA: TGTGCCAGCAGGGAAACCGGGGAGCAGTTCTTC. Protein product: CASRETGEQFF.

The genes are TRBV27 and TRBJ1-2; D perhaps matches TRBD1 (6 bases). There are 15 residues in the CDR3. CDR1 MNHEY and CDR2 SMNVEV come from the germline V gene (reference sequence). V lost 2 bases and J lost 5, with 15 bases in between. The CDR3 nucleotides are TGTGCCAGCAGTTTAGGCGGCAGGGGTCGGTATGGCTACACCTTC. The encoded protein is CASSLGGRGRYGYTF.

This chain connects TRBV6-5 to TRBJ1-6; 8 nucleotides match TRBD1. Trimming at V came to 4 bases and at J to 7 bases, leaving 9 bases not matched to a gene. The CDR3 runs 16 residues. CDR1 and CDR2 from the germline V gene are MNHEY and SVGAGI. CDR3 nucleotide sequence: TGTGCCAGCAGTTTACTGCCCGGACAGGGCAATTCACCCCTCCACTTT. It codes for CASSLLPGQGNSPLHF.

CDR3 residues: CASRGHQSLNTGELFF. CDR3 in DNA: TGTGCCAGCAGGGGACACCAATCACTTAACACCGGGGAGCTGTTTTTT. The chain couples TRBV28 to TRBJ2-2; D is possibly TRBD1 (6 bases). V shed 6 bases and J shed 2 bases, with 16 bases lying between them. In germline, CDR1 is MDHEN, CDR2 SYDVKM. The CDR3 runs to 16 residues.

The V gene is TRBV6-5, the J gene TRBJ2-1; no clear D. CDR1 is MNHEY and CDR2 is SVGAGI in the germline V gene. CDR3 length equals 15 residues. Trimming left V 9 bases short and J 5 bases short, with 20 bases between. CDR3 nucleotides: TGTGCCAGTAAACAAATGGGCAGAATTCACAATGAGCAGTTCTTC. Translating it yields CASKQMGRIHNEQFF.

The chain is built from TRBV5-1 and TRBJ2-3; maybe TRBD2 (6 bases). CDR1 SGHRS and CDR2 YFSETQ come from the germline V gene. Trimming removed 4 bases at V and 6 bases at J, with 15 bases between. The CDR3 contains 14 residues. The CDR3, as DNA: TGCGCCAGCAGCCCCGGGACTTTAGGGGATACGCAGTATTTT. Its translation is CASSPGTLGDTQYF.

This clone was found a few times. This sequence joins TRBV4-1 and TRBJ2-3, with TRBD2 identical over 7 bases. Per germline, CDR1 MGHRA and CDR2 YSYEKL. The CDR3 totals 11 residues. V dropped 5 bases and J dropped 8; count of bases not matched to a gene: 1. In DNA form, the CDR3 reads TGCGCCAGCAGCAGGGAGGGTACGCAGTATTTT. The encoded protein is CASSREGTQYF.

The V gene is TRBV11-2, the J gene TRBJ1-2; the match to TRBD1 covers 12 bases. Looked up from germline, CDR1 is SGHAT and CDR2 is FQNNGV. The CDR3 totals 14 residues. J gave up 7 bases and V 4 bases, and 4 bases lay outside the gene matches. The CDR3 is CASSSGTGGGGYTF. The CDR3 DNA follows: TGTGCCAGCAGCTCCGGGACAGGGGGCGGTGGCTACACCTTC.

The V gene is TRBV21-1, the J gene TRBJ1-5; the table's D call TRBD1 went unverified against the DNA. TRBV21-1 is shown as a pseudogene. The CDR3 has 19 amino acids. In DNA form, the CDR3 reads TGTGCCATCCCTAAAGGTACGATTCACCAGGGGCATAGCAATCAGCCCCAGCATTTT. Residues: CAIPKGTIHQGHSNQPQHF.

This clone was seen more than once but under ten times. This rearrangement joins TRBV6-2 or TRBV6-3 to TRBJ1-1; maybe TRBD1 (5 bases). This CDR3 is built from 13 residues. Germline loops: CDR1 MNHEY, CDR2 SVGEGT. Trimming pared 0 bases from V and 5 bases from J, leaving 7 bases between. CDR3 DNA sequence: TGTGCCAGCAGTTACTCACGGGGGACTGAAGCTTTCTTT. Translating gives CASSYSRGTEAFF.

Here the CDR3 DNA reads TGTGCCAGCAGTGAACGTTCGGCAACTAATGAAAAACTGTTTTTT. Translated: CASSERSATNEKLFF. V is TRBV6-1 and J is TRBJ1-4; D gene uncertain. V lost 2 bases, J lost 0 bases, and 7 bases lay in between. Germline values: CDR1 MNHNS, CDR2 SASEGT. This CDR3 comprises 15 residues.

The V call is TRBV5-4, the J call TRBJ1-5; no firm D call. The CDR3 is made up of 13 amino acids. V gave up 2 bases and J gave up 4 bases, with 7 bases separating them. Germline V gives CDR1 SGHNT, CDR2 YYREEE (reference sequence). CDR3 in amino acids: CASSFGVNQPQHF. DNA of the CDR3: TGTGCCAGCAGCTTCGGGGTTAATCAGCCCCAGCATTTT.

The V gene is TRBV28, the J gene TRBJ2-7; 9 nucleotides line up with TRBD1. Germline values: CDR1 MDHEN, CDR2 SYDVKM. The V gene end was trimmed by 10 bases and the J gene end by 7 bases; junction bases not matched to a gene: 11. The CDR3 covers 13 residues. CDR3 region: CATQGQGAREQYF. The CDR3 DNA reads as TGTGCCACCCAGGGACAGGGTGCGCGAGAGCAGTACTTC.

The rearrangement links TRBV5-6 to TRBJ2-5, with 7 bases identical to TRBD1. V lost 4 bases, J lost 5 bases, and 14 bases stayed unmatched. CDR3 length equals 16 residues. Germline V gene sequence: CDR1 SGHDT, CDR2 YYEEEE. CDR3 sequence reads: CASSMGTAVAGETQYF. The CDR3 DNA reads as TGTGCCAGCAGCATGGGGACAGCGGTGGCCGGGGAGACCCAGTACTTC.

The chain has TRBV28 and TRBJ1-6; the match to TRBD1 covers 8 bases. CDR1 MDHEN and CDR2 SYDVKM come from the germline V gene. CDR3 length equals 17 residues. V was pared by 6 bases and J by 8 bases, with 15 bases of the junction left unmatched. Here the CDR3 DNA reads TGTGCCAGCAGATTGGCCCTTGACGACAGGGGAGATTCACCCCTCCACTTT. Its protein product is CASRLALDDRGDSPLHF.

The V and J genes are TRBV11-3 and TRBJ2-7, with D possibly being TRBD2 (6 bases). Trimming pared 1 base from V and 3 bases from J, leaving 10 bases between. Germline CDR1 is SGHNT and CDR2 is YENEEA. CDR3 length: 14 amino acids. Written as DNA, the CDR3 is TGTGCCAGCAGCTTAGGGACTAACAACTACGAGCAGTACTTC. Its protein product is CASSLGTNNYEQYF. The whole variable domain, remainder taken from reference TRBV11-3 and TRBJ2-7, is EAGVVQSPRYKIIEKKQPVAFWCNPISGHNTLYWYLQNLGQGPELLIRYENEEAVDDSQLPKDRFSAERLKGVDSTLKIQPAELGDSAVYLCASSLGTNNYEQYFGPGTRLTVT.

The chain employs TRBV24-1 and TRBJ1-5; TRBD1 is a possible D gene (5 bases). CDR1 and CDR2 (germline): KGHDR, SFDVKD. The germline V and J ends were trimmed by 4 bases and 3 bases, with 12 bases remaining between them. The CDR3 totals 15 residues. As DNA, the CDR3 is TGTGCCACCAGTGAGGGGGGACGGCTCAATCAGCCCCAGCATTTT. This translates into CATSEGGRLNQPQHF.

This clone was detected only a few times. The CDR3 sequence is CASSYRGTDLTKQYF. The DNA for the CDR3 is TGTGCCAGCAGTTACAGGGGGACAGACCTTACGAAGCAGTACTTC. The J gene is TRBJ2-7, the V gene TRBV6-5, with TRBD1 matching 7 bases. This CDR3 spans 15 amino acids. CDR1 is MNHEY, CDR2 SVGAGI, per germline. After removal of 2 bases from V and 8 bases from J, the junction contained 12 bases not matched to a gene.